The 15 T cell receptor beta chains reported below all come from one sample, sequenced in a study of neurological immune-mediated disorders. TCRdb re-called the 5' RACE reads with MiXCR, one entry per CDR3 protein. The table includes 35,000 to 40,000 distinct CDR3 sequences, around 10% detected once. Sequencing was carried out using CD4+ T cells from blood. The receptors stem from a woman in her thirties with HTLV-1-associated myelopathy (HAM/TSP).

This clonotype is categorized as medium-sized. CDR3 sequence: CASSFARNYGYTF. The DNA for the CDR3 is TGTGCCAGCAGTTTCGCCAGAAACTATGGCTACACCTTC. V gene TRBV6-5 combines with J gene TRBJ1-2; no reliable D call. V was shortened by 4 bases and J by 2 bases, with 8 bases between the two germline ends. This CDR3 comprises 13 residues. CDR1 is MNHEY, CDR2 SVGAGI, per germline.

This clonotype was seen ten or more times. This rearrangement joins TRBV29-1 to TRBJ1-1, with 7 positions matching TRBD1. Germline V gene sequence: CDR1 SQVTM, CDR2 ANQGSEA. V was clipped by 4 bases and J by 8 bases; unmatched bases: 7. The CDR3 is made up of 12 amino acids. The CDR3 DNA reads TGCAGCGTTGCGAGAGGGACAGCAGAAGCTTTCTTT. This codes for CSVARGTAEAFF.

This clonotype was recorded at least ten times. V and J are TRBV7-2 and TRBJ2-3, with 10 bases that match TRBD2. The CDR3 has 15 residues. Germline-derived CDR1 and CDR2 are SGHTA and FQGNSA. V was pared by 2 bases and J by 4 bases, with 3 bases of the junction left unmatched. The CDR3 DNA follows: TGTGCCAGCAGCTTAAGCGGGGGGGCCGCAGATACGCAGTATTTT. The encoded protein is CASSLSGGAADTQYF.

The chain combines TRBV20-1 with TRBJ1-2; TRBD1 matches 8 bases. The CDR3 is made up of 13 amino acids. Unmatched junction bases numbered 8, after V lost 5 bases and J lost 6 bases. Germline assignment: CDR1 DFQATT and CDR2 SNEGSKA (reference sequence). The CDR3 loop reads CSAVRQGTDGYTF. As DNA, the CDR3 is TGCAGTGCTGTGCGACAGGGGACAGATGGCTACACCTTC.

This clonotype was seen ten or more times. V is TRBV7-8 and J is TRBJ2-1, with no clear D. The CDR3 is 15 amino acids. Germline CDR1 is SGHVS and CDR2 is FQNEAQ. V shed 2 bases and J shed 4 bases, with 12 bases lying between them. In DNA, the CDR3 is TGTGCCAGCAGCTTACGAAGGTTCACTTACAATGAGCAGTTCTTC. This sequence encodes CASSLRRFTYNEQFF.

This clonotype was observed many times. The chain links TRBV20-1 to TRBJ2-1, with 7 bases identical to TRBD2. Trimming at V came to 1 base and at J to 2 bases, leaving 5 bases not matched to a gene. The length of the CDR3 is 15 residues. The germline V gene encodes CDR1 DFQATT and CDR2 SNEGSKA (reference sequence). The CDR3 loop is CSARGGLAAYNEQFF. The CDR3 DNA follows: TGCAGTGCTAGAGGGGGTCTAGCGGCCTACAATGAGCAGTTCTTC.

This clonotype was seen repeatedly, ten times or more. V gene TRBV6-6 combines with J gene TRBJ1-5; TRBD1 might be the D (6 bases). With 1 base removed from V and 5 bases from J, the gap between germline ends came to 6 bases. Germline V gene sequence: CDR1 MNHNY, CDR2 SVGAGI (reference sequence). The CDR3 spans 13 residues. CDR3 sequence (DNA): TGTGCCAGCAGTTACTACAGGGATCAGCCCCAGCATTTT. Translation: CASSYYRDQPQHF.

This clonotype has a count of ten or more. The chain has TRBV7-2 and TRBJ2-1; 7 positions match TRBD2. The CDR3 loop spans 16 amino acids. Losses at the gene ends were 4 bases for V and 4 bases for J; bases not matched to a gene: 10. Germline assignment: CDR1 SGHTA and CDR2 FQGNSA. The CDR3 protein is CASSSLSGALYNEQFF. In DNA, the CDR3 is TGTGCCAGCAGCTCTCTGAGCGGGGCCCTATACAATGAGCAGTTCTTC.

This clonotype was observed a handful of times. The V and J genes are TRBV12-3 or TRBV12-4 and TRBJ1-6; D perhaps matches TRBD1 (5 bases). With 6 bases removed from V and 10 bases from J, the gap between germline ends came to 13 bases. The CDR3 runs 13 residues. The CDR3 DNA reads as TGTGCCAGCAGCCCGGGGGTTAGGTCACCCCTCCACTTT. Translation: CASSPGVRSPLHF.

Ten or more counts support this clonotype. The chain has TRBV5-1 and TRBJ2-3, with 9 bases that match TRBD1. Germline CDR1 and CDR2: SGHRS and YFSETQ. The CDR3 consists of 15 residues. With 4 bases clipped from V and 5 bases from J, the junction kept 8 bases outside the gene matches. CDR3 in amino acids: CASSGQGNVGDTQYF. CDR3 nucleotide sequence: TGCGCCAGCAGCGGACAGGGGAACGTTGGAGATACGCAGTATTTT.

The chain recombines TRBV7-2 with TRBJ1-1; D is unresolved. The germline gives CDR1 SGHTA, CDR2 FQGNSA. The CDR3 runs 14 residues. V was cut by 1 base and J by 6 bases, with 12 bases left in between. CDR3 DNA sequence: TGTGCCAGCAGCTTAGGCGGTCGGGGTTCTGAAGCTTTCTTT. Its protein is CASSLGGRGSEAFF. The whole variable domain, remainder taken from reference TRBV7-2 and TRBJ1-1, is GAGVSQSPSNKVTEKGKDVELRCDPISGHTALYWYRQSLGQGLEFLIYFQGNSAPDKSGLPSDRFSAERTGGSVSTLTIQRTQQEDSAVYLCASSLGGRGSEAFFGQGTRLTVV.

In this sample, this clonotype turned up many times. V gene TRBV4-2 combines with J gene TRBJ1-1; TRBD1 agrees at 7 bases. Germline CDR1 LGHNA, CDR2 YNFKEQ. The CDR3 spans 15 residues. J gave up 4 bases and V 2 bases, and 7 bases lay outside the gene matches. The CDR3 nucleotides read TGTGCCAGCAGCCAAAGAGACAGGGAGGGCACTGAAGCTTTCTTT. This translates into CASSQRDREGTEAFF.

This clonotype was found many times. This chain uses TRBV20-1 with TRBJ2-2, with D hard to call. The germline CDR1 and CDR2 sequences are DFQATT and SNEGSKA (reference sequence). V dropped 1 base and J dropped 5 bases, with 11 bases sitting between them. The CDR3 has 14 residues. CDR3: CSARAARVTGELFF. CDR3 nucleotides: TGCAGTGCTAGAGCGGCTAGGGTAACCGGGGAGCTGTTTTTT.

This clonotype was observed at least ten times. The CDR3 is CATSARAANTGELFF. In DNA, the CDR3 is TGTGCCACCAGTGCACGGGCGGCTAACACCGGGGAGCTGTTTTTT. The chain has TRBV24-1 and TRBJ2-2; unclear D gene. The CDR3 sequence is 15 residues long. The V end was cut by 5 bases, the J end by 2 bases, with 11 bases between. Per the germline V gene, CDR1 is KGHDR and CDR2 is SFDVKD.

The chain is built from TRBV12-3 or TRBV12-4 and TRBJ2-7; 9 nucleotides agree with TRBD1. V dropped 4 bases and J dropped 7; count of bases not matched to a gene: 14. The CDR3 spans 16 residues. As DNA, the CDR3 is TGTGCCAGCAGTTACTCTTGGGGACAGGGAAGTTTTGAGCAGTACTTC. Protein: CASSYSWGQGSFEQYF.